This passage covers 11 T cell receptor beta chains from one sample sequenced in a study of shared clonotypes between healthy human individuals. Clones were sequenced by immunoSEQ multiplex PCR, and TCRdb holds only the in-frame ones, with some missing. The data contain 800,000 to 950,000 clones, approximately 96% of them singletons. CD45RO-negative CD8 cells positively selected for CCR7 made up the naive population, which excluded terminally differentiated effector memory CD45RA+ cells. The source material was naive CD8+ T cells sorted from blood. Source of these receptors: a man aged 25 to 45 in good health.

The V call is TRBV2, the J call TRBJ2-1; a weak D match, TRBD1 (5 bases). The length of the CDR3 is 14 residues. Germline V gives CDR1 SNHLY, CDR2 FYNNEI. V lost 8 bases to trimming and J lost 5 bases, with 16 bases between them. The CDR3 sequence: CASPLRAADNEQFF. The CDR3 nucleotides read TGTGCCAGCCCGCTCAGGGCTGCCGACAATGAGCAGTTCTTC. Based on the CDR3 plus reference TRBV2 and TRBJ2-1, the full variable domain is EPEVTQTPSHQVTQMGQEVILRCVPISNHLYFYWYRQILGQKVEFLVSFYNNEISEKSEIFDDQFSVERPDGSNFTLKIRSTKLEDSAMYFCASPLRAADNEQFFGPGTRLTVL.

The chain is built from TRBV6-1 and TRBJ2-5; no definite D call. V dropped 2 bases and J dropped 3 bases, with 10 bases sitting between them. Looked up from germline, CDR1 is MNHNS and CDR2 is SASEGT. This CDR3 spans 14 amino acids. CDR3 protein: CASSEWVGEETQYF. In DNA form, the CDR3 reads TGTGCCAGCAGTGAATGGGTCGGAGAAGAGACCCAGTACTTC.

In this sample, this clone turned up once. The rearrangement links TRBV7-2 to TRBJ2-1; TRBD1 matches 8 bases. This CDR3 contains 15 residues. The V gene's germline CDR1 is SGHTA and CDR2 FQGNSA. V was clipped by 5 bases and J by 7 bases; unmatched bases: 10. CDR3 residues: CASSPRTGNGNEQFF. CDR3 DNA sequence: TGTGCCAGCAGCCCCCGGACAGGGAATGGGAATGAGCAGTTCTTC.

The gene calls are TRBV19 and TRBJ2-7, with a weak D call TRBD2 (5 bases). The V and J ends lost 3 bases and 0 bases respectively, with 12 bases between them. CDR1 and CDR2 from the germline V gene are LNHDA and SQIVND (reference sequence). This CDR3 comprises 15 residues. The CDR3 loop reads CASSMSPTISYEQYF. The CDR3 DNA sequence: TGTGCCAGTAGTATGTCCCCGACTATCTCCTACGAGCAGTACTTC.

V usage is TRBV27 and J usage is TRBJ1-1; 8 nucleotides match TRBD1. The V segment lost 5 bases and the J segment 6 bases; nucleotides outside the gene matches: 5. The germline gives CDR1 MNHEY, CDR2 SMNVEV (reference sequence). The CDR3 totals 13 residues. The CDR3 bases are TGTGCCAGCAGTACCGGGACAGGACCTGAAGCTTTCTTT. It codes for CASSTGTGPEAFF.

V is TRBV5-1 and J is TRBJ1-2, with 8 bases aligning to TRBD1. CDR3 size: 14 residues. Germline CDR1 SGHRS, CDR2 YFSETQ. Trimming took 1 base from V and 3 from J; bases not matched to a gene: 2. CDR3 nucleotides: TGCGCCAGCAGCTTGTCAGGGGGCGACTATGGCTACACCTTC. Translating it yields CASSLSGGDYGYTF.

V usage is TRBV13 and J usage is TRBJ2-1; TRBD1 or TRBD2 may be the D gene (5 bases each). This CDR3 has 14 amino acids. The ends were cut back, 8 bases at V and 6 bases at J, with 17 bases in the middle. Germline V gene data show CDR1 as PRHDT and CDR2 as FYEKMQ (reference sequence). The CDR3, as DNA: TGTGCCAGCGGGCGAAGGGGAGTTTTCAATGAGCAGTTCTTC. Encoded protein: CASGRRGVFNEQFF.

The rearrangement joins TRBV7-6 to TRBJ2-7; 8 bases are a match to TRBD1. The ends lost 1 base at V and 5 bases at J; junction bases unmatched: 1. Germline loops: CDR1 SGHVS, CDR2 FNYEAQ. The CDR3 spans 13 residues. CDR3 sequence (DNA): TGTGCCAGCAGCTTAGAGACAGGGGACGAGCAGTACTTC. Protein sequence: CASSLETGDEQYF.

Written as DNA, the CDR3 is TGTGCCAGCAGTCCCCAGAGGGGCGTCCTGACTTTC. It is translated as CASSPQRGVLTF. The chain has TRBV28 and TRBJ2-6; the D gene could be TRBD1 or TRBD2 (5 bases each). The CDR3 loop spans 12 amino acids. Germline lookup yields CDR1 MDHEN and CDR2 SYDVKM. Deletions cut 5 bases from V and 12 bases from J, with 11 bases between. The variable domain in full, with the rest retrieved from reference TRBV28 and TRBJ2-6, is DVKVTQSSRYLVKRTGEKVFLECVQDMDHENMFWYRQDPGLGLRLIYFSYDVKMKEKGDIPEGYSVSREKKERFSLILESASTNQTSMYLCASSPQRGVLTFGAGSRLTVL.

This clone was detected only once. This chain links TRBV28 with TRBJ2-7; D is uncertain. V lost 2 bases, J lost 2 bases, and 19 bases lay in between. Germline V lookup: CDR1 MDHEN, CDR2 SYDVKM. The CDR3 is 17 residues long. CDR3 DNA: TGTGCCAGCAGTTTACCTTCAAGCCCGAAGAGCCCCTACGAGCAGTACTTC. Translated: CASSLPSSPKSPYEQYF. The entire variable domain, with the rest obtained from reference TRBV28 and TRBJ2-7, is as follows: DVKVTQSSRYLVKRTGEKVFLECVQDMDHENMFWYRQDPGLGLRLIYFSYDVKMKEKGDIPEGYSVSREKKERFSLILESASTNQTSMYLCASSLPSSPKSPYEQYFGPGTRLTVT.

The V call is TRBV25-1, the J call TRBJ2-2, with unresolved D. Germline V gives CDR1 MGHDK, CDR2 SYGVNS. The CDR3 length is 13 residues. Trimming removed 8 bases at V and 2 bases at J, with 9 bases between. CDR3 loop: CASGPGNTGELFF. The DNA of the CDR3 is TGTGCCAGCGGCCCTGGTAACACCGGGGAGCTGTTTTTT.